The 31 T cell receptor beta chains in this list originate from one sample, sequenced in a study of blood T cell repertoires in COVID-19. The assay was immunoSEQ multiplex PCR, and TCRdb's table has in-frame clones only and misses some. The repertoire holds about 50,000 clones, with 80% to 90% as singletons. The sequenced material came from peripheral blood. The receptors shown here come from a human donor in a cohort sampled during active COVID-19. The donor label of this sample is uncertain.

The rearrangement joins TRBV12-3 or TRBV12-4 to TRBJ1-1; D uncertain. This CDR3 is 13 amino acids long. Trimming stripped 5 bases from V and 4 bases from J, with 11 bases between. The CDR3 DNA sequence: TGTGCCAGCAGTCGCTTTAAGAGCACTGAAGCTTTCTTT. Its protein product is CASSRFKSTEAFF.

This clone was counted between two and nine times. The V and J genes are TRBV24-1 and TRBJ2-7; 8 nucleotides match TRBD1. J lost 7 bases, V lost 2 bases, and 12 bases had no gene match. Germline CDR1 is KGHDR and CDR2 is SFDVKD. The CDR3 sequence is 16 residues long. The CDR3 bases are TGTGCCACCAGTGATTCCCGACAGGGGCCCAGGTGGGAGCAGTACTTC. This codes for CATSDSRQGPRWEQYF.

V gene TRBV9 combines with J gene TRBJ2-1; tentative D call: TRBD2 (5 bases). This CDR3 region has 16 residues. The germline gives CDR1 SGDLS, CDR2 YYNGEE. V was trimmed by 4 bases and J by 0 bases, leaving 14 bases between them. CDR3: CASSPVGADSYNEQFF. DNA of the CDR3: TGTGCCAGCAGCCCTGTCGGAGCGGACTCCTACAATGAGCAGTTCTTC.

The rearrangement joins TRBV6-2 or TRBV6-3 to TRBJ1-2, with D possibly TRBD1 on 5 matching bases. Germline V CDR1 and CDR2: MNHEY, SVGEGT. Deletions cut 2 bases from V and 1 base from J, with 11 bases between. This CDR3 comprises 15 residues. CDR3 in DNA: TGTGCCAGCAGTTACGGGGCAGGGAATAACTATGGCTACACCTTC. This translates into CASSYGAGNNYGYTF.

The sample holds one count of this clone. The chain couples TRBV5-6 to TRBJ1-2; 11 positions agree with TRBD1. Trimming at V came to 4 bases and at J to 3 bases, leaving 11 bases not matched to a gene. This CDR3 spans 17 amino acids. CDR1 and CDR2 from the germline V gene are SGHDT and YYEEEE. CDR3 sequence: CASSDWTGGGGYYGYTF. The CDR3 coding sequence is TGTGCCAGCAGCGATTGGACAGGGGGCGGAGGATACTATGGCTACACCTTC.

This clone was seen once. The rearrangement links TRBV5-5 to TRBJ2-5, with D possibly matching TRBD1 (5 bases). V lost 2 bases and J 5 bases, leaving 19 bases between the germline ends. The length of the CDR3 is 16 residues. The V gene's germline CDR1 is SGHKS and CDR2 YYEKEE (reference sequence). The CDR3 is CASSFSGSTRQETQYF. The CDR3 DNA is TGTGCCAGCAGCTTTTCAGGGTCCACTCGTCAGGAGACCCAGTACTTC.

The rearrangement joins TRBV6-6 to TRBJ2-3, with D perhaps TRBD2 (7 bases). The germline gives CDR1 MNHNY, CDR2 SVGAGI (reference sequence). CDR3 size: 15 residues. V was cut by 3 bases and J by 6 bases, with 16 bases left in between. The CDR3 protein is CASSYGRGAADTQYF. The CDR3 nucleotides read TGTGCCAGCAGTTATGGACGGGGGGCAGCTGATACGCAGTATTTT.

V and J are TRBV11-2 and TRBJ2-6; the D gene is possibly TRBD2 (6 bases). The CDR3 has 15 amino acids. Trimming left V 5 bases short and J 1 base short, with 9 bases between. Germline V gives CDR1 SGHAT, CDR2 FQNNGV. This CDR3 is CASSHGGSGANVLTF. Here the CDR3 DNA reads TGTGCCAGCAGCCACGGAGGGTCTGGGGCCAACGTCCTGACTTTC.

The chain carries TRBV7-2 and TRBJ2-7; TRBD2 matches 7 bases. V was pared by 2 bases and J by 1 base, with 5 bases of the junction left unmatched. Germline loops: CDR1 SGHTA, CDR2 FQGNSA. The CDR3 spans 15 residues. CDR3 in DNA: TGTGCCAGCAGCTTACTAGCGGTAAATTCCTACGAGCAGTACTTC. Translation: CASSLLAVNSYEQYF.

The chain is built from TRBV4-1 and TRBJ1-4, with D uncertain. The CDR3 totals 15 residues. CDR1 is MGHRA and CDR2 is YSYEKL in the germline V gene. The germline V and J ends were trimmed by 1 base and 8 bases, with 14 bases remaining between them. CDR3 protein: CASSQGPRQEEKLFF. CDR3 in DNA: TGCGCCAGCAGCCAAGGACCCCGGCAGGAAGAAAAACTGTTTTTT.

The chain combines TRBV9 with TRBJ1-2, with 8 bases fitting TRBD1. There are 13 residues in the CDR3. Trimming cost V 3 bases and J 9 bases; bases outside gene matches: 7. The germline V gene has CDR1 SGDLS and CDR2 YYNGEE. CDR3 bases: TGTGCCAGCAGCGGGACAGGGCCTGACAGCTACACCTTC. Translating it yields CASSGTGPDSYTF.

The chain joins TRBV20-1 to TRBJ2-7; 8 nucleotides agree with TRBD1. Germline V gives CDR1 DFQATT, CDR2 SNEGSKA (reference sequence). This CDR3 has 11 amino acids. The CDR3 region has the DNA TGCAGCACAGGGGGGACCTACGAGCAGTACTTC. It is translated as CSTGGTYEQYF.

This chain uses TRBV10-3 with TRBJ1-1; 8 bases are shared with TRBD1. The CDR3 is 14 amino acids. The V and J ends lost 4 bases and 5 bases, in that order; junction bases with no gene match: 6. CDR1 and CDR2 from the germline V gene are ENHRY and SYGVKD. For the CDR3, the DNA is TGTGCCATCAGTGCAGGGGGCGCGAGGACTGAAGCTTTCTTT. Residues: CAISAGGARTEAFF.

Concerning this clone itself: Relative to the germline gene, one junction end is altered; a read error may explain this. The V call is TRBV20-1, the J call TRBJ1-1, with D possibly TRBD1 on 5 matching bases. This CDR3 has 11 residues. CDR1 and CDR2 from the germline V gene are DFQATT and SNEGSKA (reference sequence). CDR3 in DNA: TGCAGTGCTAGAGATATCCAGGGAACTCTTTTT. It specifies CSARDIQGTLF.

V gene TRBV2 combines with J gene TRBJ1-4; tentatively, D is TRBD1 (6 bases). The CDR3 is 14 residues long. CDR1 and CDR2 (germline): SNHLY, FYNNEI. Trimming cost V 6 bases and J 1 base, with 9 bases left between them. In nucleotides, the CDR3 is TGTGCCAGCAGCCGCAGGGGAACTAATGAAAAACTGTTTTTT. It translates to CASSRRGTNEKLFF.

The CDR3 reads CASSELGTSVTDTQYF. Here the CDR3 DNA reads TGTGCCAGCAGTGAATTAGGGACATCCGTCACAGATACGCAGTATTTT. The chain uses TRBV6-1 and TRBJ2-3; D perhaps matches TRBD1 (6 bases). Germline V gene lookup returns CDR1 MNHNS and CDR2 SASEGT. V lost 2 bases to trimming and J lost 2 bases, with 14 bases between them. The CDR3 extends over 16 amino acids.

This chain links TRBV4-3 with TRBJ2-5; 9 bases line up with TRBD2. Per the germline V gene, CDR1 is LGHNA and CDR2 is YSLEER. The CDR3 is 17 amino acids. The V segment lost 3 bases and the J segment 2 bases; nucleotides outside the gene matches: 10. CDR3: CASSQGPSGVGQETQYF. The DNA for the CDR3 is TGCGCCAGCAGCCAGGGTCCTAGCGGGGTGGGACAAGAGACCCAGTACTTC.

By frequency in the sample, this clone is medium-sized. V gene TRBV5-1 combines with J gene TRBJ1-3; D ambiguous. The CDR3 length is 14 residues. Trimming stripped 4 bases from V and 1 base from J, with 9 bases between. Germline V gives CDR1 SGHRS, CDR2 YFSETQ. CDR3 sequence reads: CASSLSNSGNTIYF. For the CDR3, the DNA is TGCGCCAGCAGCCTAAGTAATTCTGGAAACACCATATATTTT.

The J gene is TRBJ2-7, the V gene TRBV30; D remains ambiguous. The germline V gene has CDR1 GTSNPN and CDR2 SVGIG (reference sequence). Trimming took off 0 bases at V and 3 bases at J, with 12 bases between the two ends. There are 14 residues in the CDR3. Here the CDR3 DNA reads TGTGCCTGGAGTGTCTCCAGGATGGTCTACGAGCAGTACTTC. Its translation: CAWSVSRMVYEQYF.

This sequence joins TRBV19 and TRBJ1-2, with 8 bases identical to TRBD1. CDR3 size: 14 residues. Germline CDR1 reads LNHDA; CDR2 reads SQIVND (reference sequence). The trim removed 3 bases at V and 7 bases at J, leaving 7 bases unmatched. CDR3 DNA sequence: TGTGCCAGTAGTATCGACAGGGGTTGGGCTGGCTACACCTTC. Translating it yields CASSIDRGWAGYTF.

The V gene is TRBV9, the J gene TRBJ1-5; TRBD1 might be the D (5 bases). Trimming stripped 0 bases from V and 6 bases from J, with 10 bases between. The CDR3 runs 14 residues. From germline, CDR1 is SGDLS and CDR2 YYNGEE. The CDR3 spells CASSVGQGGQPQHF. The CDR3 DNA sequence: TGTGCCAGCAGCGTAGGTCAGGGCGGTCAGCCCCAGCATTTT.

The chain links TRBV5-4 to TRBJ1-2; D perhaps matches TRBD1 (5 bases). Trimming stripped 3 bases from V and 2 bases from J, with 8 bases between. Germline CDR1 and CDR2: SGHNT and YYREEE (reference sequence). The CDR3 is 13 amino acids. Here the CDR3 DNA reads TGTGCCAGCAGCTATGACAGCAACTATGGCTACACCTTC. Encoded protein: CASSYDSNYGYTF.

This chain links TRBV28 with TRBJ2-7, with a weak D call TRBD2 (6 bases). The CDR3 has 14 amino acids. CDR1 is MDHEN and CDR2 is SYDVKM in the germline V gene. V lost 2 bases and J 2 bases, leaving 10 bases between the germline ends. The CDR3 nucleotides are TGTGCCAGCAGTTTAGGGGGGACTCCCTACGAGCAGTACTTC. It yields the protein CASSLGGTPYEQYF.

This rearrangement joins TRBV5-6 to TRBJ1-2; tentatively, D is TRBD1 (5 bases). CDR3 length: 13 residues. CDR1 is SGHDT and CDR2 is YYEEEE in the germline V gene. The germline V and J ends were trimmed by 2 bases and 4 bases, with 9 bases remaining between them. The CDR3 sequence: CASSFRGSYGYTF. In DNA, the CDR3 is TGTGCCAGCAGCTTCCGGGGGTCCTATGGCTACACCTTC.

This clone came up a few times. The rearrangement uses TRBV6-5 and TRBJ2-7; 10 bases map to TRBD1. Per germline, CDR1 MNHEY and CDR2 SVGAGI. J lost 3 bases, V lost 11 bases, and 7 bases had no gene match. The CDR3 is 13 amino acids. The CDR3 coding sequence is TGTGCCGGTGGGACAGGGGCCTTCTACGAGCAGTACTTC. It codes for CAGGTGAFYEQYF.

The rearrangement links TRBV5-1 to TRBJ2-1, with D unresolved. The CDR3 covers 14 residues. Germline lookup yields CDR1 SGHRS and CDR2 YFSETQ. The V gene lost 2 bases and the J gene lost 5 bases, with 11 bases spanning the gap. The CDR3 DNA is TGCGCCAGCAGCTTACGACTGCAGAACAATGAGCAGTTCTTC. Its protein product is CASSLRLQNNEQFF.

The V and J genes are TRBV19 and TRBJ1-4; D remains unclear. CDR1 LNHDA and CDR2 SQIVND come from the germline V gene (reference sequence). The ends were cut back, 5 bases at V and 2 bases at J, with 18 bases in the middle. CDR3 length: 17 amino acids. CDR3: CASSPRHFGGTNEKLFF. The CDR3 nucleotides are TGTGCCAGTAGTCCCAGACACTTCGGAGGTACTAATGAAAAACTGTTTTTT. The full variable domain, in which reference TRBV19 and TRBJ1-4 provide the parts outside the CDR3, is DGGITQSPKYLFRKEGQNVTLSCEQNLNHDAMYWYRQDPGQGLRLIYYSQIVNDFQKGDIAEGYSVSREKKESFPLTVTSAQKNPTAFYLCASSPRHFGGTNEKLFFGSGTQLSVL.

The V and J genes are TRBV28 and TRBJ2-1; the D gene is possibly TRBD2 (5 bases). Germline CDR1 and CDR2: MDHEN and SYDVKM. The CDR3 length is 15 residues. Trimming took off 6 bases at V and 5 bases at J, with 17 bases between the two ends. CDR3 amino acids: CASSQLDDLHNEQFF. CDR3 nucleotides: TGTGCCAGCAGCCAACTAGATGACTTGCACAATGAGCAGTTCTTC.

The chain employs TRBV6-5 and TRBJ1-6; TRBD1 aligns across 7 bases. The CDR3 runs 14 residues. J gave up 7 bases and V 7 bases, and 7 bases lay outside the gene matches. Germline V gene lookup returns CDR1 MNHEY and CDR2 SVGAGI. For the CDR3, the DNA is TGTGCCAGCAACGACAGGGCCTCGAATTCACCCCTCCACTTT. Translation: CASNDRASNSPLHF.

The chain employs TRBV9 and TRBJ2-1; 8 positions match TRBD1. The V segment lost 4 bases and the J segment 1 base; nucleotides outside the gene matches: 4. The length of the CDR3 is 15 residues. The germline V gene encodes CDR1 SGDLS and CDR2 YYNGEE. In nucleotides, the CDR3 is TGTGCCAGCAGCTCGGGACAGGCTTCCTACAATGAGCAGTTCTTC. Translation gives CASSSGQASYNEQFF.

The chain has TRBV7-2 and TRBJ2-2; 8 bases map to TRBD1. The CDR3 extends over 16 amino acids. J gave up 1 base and V 3 bases, and 4 bases lay outside the gene matches. Germline V gene data show CDR1 as SGHTA and CDR2 as FQGNSA. CDR3 amino acids: CASSFLGQGNTGELFF. The DNA of the CDR3 is TGTGCCAGCAGCTTTCTCGGACAGGGGAACACCGGGGAGCTGTTTTTT.